The source of this TCR beta chain is a study of blood T cell repertoires in COVID-19. There are 15 residues in the CDR3. Germline V gene data show CDR1 as SGHTA and CDR2 as FQGNSA. The V gene end was trimmed by 5 bases and the J gene end by 4 bases; junction bases not matched to a gene: 7. Clones were sequenced by immunoSEQ multiplex PCR, and TCRdb holds only the in-frame ones, with some missing. The sample has about 290,000 clones; around nine tenths are singletons. V usage is TRBV7-2 and J usage is TRBJ2-3; TRBD2 agrees at 9 bases. Input material: peripheral blood. This clonotype was sampled from a woman aged 40 to 50 who had recovered from COVID-19. Written as DNA, the CDR3 is TGTGCCAGCAGCCCCCTGGTAGCGGGAGCAGATACGCAGTATTTT. Its translation: CASSPLVAGADTQYF.